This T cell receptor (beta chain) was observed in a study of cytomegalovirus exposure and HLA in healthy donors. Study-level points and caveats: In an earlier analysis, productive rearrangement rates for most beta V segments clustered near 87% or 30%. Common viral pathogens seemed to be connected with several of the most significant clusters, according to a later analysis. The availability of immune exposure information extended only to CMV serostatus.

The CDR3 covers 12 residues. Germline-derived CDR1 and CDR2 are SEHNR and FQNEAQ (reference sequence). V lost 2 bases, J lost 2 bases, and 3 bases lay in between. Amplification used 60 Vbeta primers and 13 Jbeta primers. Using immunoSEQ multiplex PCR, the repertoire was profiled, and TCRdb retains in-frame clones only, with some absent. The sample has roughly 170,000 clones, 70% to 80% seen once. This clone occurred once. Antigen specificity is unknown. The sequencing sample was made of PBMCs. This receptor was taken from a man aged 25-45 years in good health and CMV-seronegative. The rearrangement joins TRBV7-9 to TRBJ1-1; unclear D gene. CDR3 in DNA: TGTGCCAGCAGCTTATCAAACACTGAAGCTTTCTTT. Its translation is CASSLSNTEAFF.